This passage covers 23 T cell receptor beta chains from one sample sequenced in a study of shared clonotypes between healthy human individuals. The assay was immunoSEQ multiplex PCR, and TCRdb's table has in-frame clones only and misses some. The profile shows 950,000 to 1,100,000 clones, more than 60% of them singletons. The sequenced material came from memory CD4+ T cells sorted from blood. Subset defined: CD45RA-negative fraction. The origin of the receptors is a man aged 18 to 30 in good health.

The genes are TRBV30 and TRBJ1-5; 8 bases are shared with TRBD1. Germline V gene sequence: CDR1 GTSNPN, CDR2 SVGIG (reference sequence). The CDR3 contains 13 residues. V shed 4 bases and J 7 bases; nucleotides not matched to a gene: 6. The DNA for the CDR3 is TGTGCCTGGAATACAGGGGGTCGACAGCCCCAGCATTTT. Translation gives CAWNTGGRQPQHF.

CDR3 sequence reads: CASCPLSGAEAFF. The CDR3 DNA reads as TGTGCCAGCTGCCCACTGTCGGGAGCTGAAGCTTTCTTT. V gene TRBV28 combines with J gene TRBJ1-1; no definite D call. The V and J ends lost 8 bases and 6 bases respectively, with 16 bases between them. Germline values: CDR1 MDHEN, CDR2 SYDVKM. The CDR3 is 13 residues long.

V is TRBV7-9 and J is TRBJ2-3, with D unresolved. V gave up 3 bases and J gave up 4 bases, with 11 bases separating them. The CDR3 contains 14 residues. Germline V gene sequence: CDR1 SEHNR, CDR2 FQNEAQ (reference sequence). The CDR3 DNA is TGTGCCAGCAGCTTCGTAGGGAAGGCAGATACGCAGTATTTT. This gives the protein CASSFVGKADTQYF.

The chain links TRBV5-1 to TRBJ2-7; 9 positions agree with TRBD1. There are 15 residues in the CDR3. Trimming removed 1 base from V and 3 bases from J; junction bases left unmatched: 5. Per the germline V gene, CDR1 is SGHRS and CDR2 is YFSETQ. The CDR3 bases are TGCGCCAGCAGCTTGTCCGGGACAGGGATCTACGAGCAGTACTTC. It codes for CASSLSGTGIYEQYF.

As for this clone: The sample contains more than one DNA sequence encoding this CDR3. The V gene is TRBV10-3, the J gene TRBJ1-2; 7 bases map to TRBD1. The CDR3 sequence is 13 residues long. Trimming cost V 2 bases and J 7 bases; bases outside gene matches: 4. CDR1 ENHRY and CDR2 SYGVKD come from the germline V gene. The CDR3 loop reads CAISEDRVGGYTF. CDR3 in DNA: TGTGCCATCAGTGAGGACAGGGTGGGTGGCTACACCTTC.

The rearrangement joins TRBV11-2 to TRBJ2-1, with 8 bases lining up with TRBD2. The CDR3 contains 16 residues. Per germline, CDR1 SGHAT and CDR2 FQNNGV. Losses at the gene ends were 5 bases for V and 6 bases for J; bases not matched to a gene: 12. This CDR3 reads CASSPPGGLAINEQFF. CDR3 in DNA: TGTGCCAGCAGCCCCCCAGGCGGACTAGCCATCAATGAGCAGTTCTTC.

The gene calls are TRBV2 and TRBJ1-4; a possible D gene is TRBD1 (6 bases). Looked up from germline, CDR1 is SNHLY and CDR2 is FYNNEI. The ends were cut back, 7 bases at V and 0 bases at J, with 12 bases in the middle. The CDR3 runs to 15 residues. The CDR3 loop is CASTMRGTTNEKLFF. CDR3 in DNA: TGTGCCAGCACCATGAGGGGGACAACTAATGAAAAACTGTTTTTT.

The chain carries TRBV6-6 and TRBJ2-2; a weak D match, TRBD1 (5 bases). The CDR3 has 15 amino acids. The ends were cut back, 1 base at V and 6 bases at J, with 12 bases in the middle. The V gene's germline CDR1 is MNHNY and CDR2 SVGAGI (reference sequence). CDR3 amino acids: CASSYLISQAGELFF. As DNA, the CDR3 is TGTGCCAGCAGTTACTTAATCTCACAGGCCGGGGAGCTGTTTTTT.

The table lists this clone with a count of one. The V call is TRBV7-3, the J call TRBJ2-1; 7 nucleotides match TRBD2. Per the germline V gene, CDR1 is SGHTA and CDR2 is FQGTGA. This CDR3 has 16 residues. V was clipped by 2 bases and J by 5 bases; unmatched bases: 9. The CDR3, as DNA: TGTGCCAGCAGCTTAGAGGCAGCGGGGAAAAACAATGAGCAGTTCTTC. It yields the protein CASSLEAAGKNNEQFF. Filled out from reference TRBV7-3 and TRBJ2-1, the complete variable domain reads GAGVSQTPSNKVTEKGKYVELRCDPISGHTALYWYRQSLGQGPEFLIYFQGTGAADDSGLPNDRFFAVRPEGSVSTLKIQRTERGDSAVYLCASSLEAAGKNNEQFFGPGTRLTVL.

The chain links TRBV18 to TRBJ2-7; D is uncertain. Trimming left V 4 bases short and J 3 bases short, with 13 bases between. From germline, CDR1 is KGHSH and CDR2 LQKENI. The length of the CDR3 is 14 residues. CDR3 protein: CASSQSAAIYEQYF. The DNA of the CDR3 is TGTGCCAGCTCACAAAGCGCCGCGATCTACGAGCAGTACTTC.

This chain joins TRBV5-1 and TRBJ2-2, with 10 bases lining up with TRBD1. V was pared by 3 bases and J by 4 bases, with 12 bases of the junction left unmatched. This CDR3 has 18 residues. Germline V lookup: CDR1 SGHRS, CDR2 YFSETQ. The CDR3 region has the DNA TGCGCCAGCAGCTCCGAAGGCGGGACAGGGGCCTCCACCGGGGAGCTGTTTTTT. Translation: CASSSEGGTGASTGELFF.

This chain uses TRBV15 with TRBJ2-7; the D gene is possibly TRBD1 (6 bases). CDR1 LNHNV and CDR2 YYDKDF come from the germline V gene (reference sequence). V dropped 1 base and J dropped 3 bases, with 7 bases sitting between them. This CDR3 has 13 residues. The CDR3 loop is CATSRVQGYEQYF. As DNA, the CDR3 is TGTGCCACCAGCAGAGTACAGGGCTACGAGCAGTACTTC.

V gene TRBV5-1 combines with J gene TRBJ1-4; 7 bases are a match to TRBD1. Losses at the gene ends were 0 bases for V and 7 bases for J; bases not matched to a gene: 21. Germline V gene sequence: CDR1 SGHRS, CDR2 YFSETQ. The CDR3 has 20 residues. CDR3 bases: TGCGCCAGCAGCTTGGTTTTTAAGTTTGACAGGGACCTTCTCATTGAAAAACTGTTTTTT. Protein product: CASSLVFKFDRDLLIEKLFF.

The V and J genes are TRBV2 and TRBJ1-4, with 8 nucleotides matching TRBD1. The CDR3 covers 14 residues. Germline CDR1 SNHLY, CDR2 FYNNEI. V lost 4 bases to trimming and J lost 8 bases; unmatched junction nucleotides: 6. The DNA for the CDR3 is TGTGCCAGCAGTGCACAGGGGGTGAAGGAAAAACTGTTTTTT. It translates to CASSAQGVKEKLFF.

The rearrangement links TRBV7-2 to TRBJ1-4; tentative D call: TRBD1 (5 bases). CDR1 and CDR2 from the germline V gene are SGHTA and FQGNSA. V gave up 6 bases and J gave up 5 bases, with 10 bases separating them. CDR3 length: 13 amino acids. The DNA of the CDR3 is TGTGCCAGCAGTCCGGGACGGAATGAAAAACTGTTTTTT. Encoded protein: CASSPGRNEKLFF.

The CDR3 sequence: CASSEVGNPRHTF. The CDR3 nucleotides read TGTGCCAGCAGTGAAGTCGGCAATCCGCGCCACACCTTC. This chain connects TRBV6-1 to TRBJ1-2; D unclear. This CDR3 is built from 13 residues. Trimming removed 1 base at V and 12 bases at J, with 15 bases between. Germline V gene lookup returns CDR1 MNHNS and CDR2 SASEGT.

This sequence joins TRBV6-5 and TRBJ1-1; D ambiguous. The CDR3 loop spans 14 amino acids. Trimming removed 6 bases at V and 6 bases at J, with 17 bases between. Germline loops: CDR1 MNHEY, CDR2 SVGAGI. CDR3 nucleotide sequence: TGTGCCAGCAGACAAGAGGTCTGGGGTCCTGAAGCTTTCTTT. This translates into CASRQEVWGPEAFF.

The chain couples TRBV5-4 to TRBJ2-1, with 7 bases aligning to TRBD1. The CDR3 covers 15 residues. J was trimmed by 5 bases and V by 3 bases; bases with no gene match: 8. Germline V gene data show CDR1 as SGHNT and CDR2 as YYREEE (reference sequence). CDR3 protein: CASSWGPDRDNEQFF. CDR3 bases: TGTGCCAGCAGCTGGGGCCCTGACAGGGACAATGAGCAGTTCTTC.

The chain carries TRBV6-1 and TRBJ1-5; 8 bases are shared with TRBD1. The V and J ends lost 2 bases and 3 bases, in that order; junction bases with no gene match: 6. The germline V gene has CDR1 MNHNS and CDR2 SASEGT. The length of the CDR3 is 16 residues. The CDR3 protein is CASSEQGGQVNQPQHF. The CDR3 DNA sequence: TGTGCCAGCAGTGAACAGGGGGGACAGGTCAATCAGCCCCAGCATTTT.

DNA for the CDR3: TGTGCCTGGGCCGACGGGGGCAGAAGGTATGGCTACACCTTC. It is translated as CAWADGGRRYGYTF. The chain combines TRBV30 with TRBJ1-2; tentative D call: TRBD1 (6 bases). The CDR3 extends over 14 amino acids. The germline V gene encodes CDR1 GTSNPN and CDR2 SVGIG (reference sequence). V was shortened by 5 bases and J by 5 bases, with 18 bases between the two germline ends.

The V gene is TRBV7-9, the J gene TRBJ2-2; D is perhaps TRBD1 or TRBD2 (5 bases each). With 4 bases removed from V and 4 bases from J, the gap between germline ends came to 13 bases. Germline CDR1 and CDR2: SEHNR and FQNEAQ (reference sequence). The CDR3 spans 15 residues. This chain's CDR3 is CASSWSGTGTGELFF. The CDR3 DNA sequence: TGTGCCAGCAGCTGGTCTGGGACGGGCACCGGGGAGCTGTTTTTT.

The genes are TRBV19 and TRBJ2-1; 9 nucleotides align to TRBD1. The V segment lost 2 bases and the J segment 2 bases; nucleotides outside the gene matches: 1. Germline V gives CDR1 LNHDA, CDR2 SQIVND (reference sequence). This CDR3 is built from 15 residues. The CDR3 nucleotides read TGTGCCAGTAGTATACGACAGGGGGCCTACAATGAGCAGTTCTTC. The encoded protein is CASSIRQGAYNEQFF.

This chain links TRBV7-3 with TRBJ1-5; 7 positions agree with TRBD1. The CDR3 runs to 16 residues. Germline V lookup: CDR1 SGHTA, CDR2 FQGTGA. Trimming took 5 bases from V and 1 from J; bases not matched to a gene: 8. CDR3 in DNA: TGTGCCAGCAGCCCTAGACAGGGCGGCAGCAATCAGCCCCAGCATTTT. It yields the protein CASSPRQGGSNQPQHF.